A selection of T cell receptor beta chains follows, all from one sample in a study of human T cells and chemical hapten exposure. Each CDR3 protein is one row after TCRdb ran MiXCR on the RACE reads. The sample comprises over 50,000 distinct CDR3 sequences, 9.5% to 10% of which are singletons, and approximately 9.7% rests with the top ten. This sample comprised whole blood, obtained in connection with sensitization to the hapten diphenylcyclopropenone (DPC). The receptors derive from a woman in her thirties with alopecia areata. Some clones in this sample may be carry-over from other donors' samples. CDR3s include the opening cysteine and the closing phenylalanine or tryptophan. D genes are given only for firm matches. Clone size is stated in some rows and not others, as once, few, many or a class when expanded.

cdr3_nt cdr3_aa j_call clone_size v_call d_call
TGCAGCGTCAGACCAACCTCTAATGAAAAACTGTTTTTT CSVRPTSNEKLFF TRBJ1-4 NA TRBV29-1 NA
TGTGCCAGCACGACTAGCGGGATCACAGATACGCAGTATTTT CASTTSGITDTQYF TRBJ2-3 NA TRBV7-2 TRBD2
TGTGCCAGCAGCTTGGTTTCTCTGTATACGCAGTATTTT CASSLVSLYTQYF TRBJ2-3 few TRBV5-6 NA
TGCGCCAGCAGGGCGAACACTGAAGCTTTCTTT CASRANTEAFF TRBJ1-1 few TRBV11-1 NA
TGTGCCAGCAGATGGGACAGATCCACAGATACGCAGTATTTT CASRWDRSTDTQYF TRBJ2-3 few TRBV6-1 TRBD1
TGTGCCAGCAGTTATTTGGAGGAGAACACTGAAGCTTTCTTT CASSYLEENTEAFF TRBJ1-1 few TRBV6-6 NA
TGCAGTGCCCCCAAGACCGAAGACAGGGATCCCTACGAGCAGTACTTC CSAPKTEDRDPYEQYF TRBJ2-7 NA TRBV20-1 TRBD1
TGTGCCAGCAGTTCCCGTCGGGCCGATACGCAGTATTTT CASSSRRADTQYF TRBJ2-3 few TRBV6-5 NA
TGTGCCAGCAGCAACACGGGACGCGGCACTGAAGCTTTCTTT CASSNTGRGTEAFF TRBJ1-1 NA TRBV11-2 NA
TGTGCCAGCAGCCCAGAGTCAGATACGCAGTATTTT CASSPESDTQYF TRBJ2-3 NA TRBV7-9 NA
TGTGCCAGCAGAAACCATGGAGGGGGCCCCGCAGATACGCAGTATTTT CASRNHGGGPADTQYF TRBJ2-3 NA TRBV6-2/TRBV6-3 NA
TGTGCCACCAGCAGGAGAGGACGTCAAAGAGCAGATACGCAGTATTTT CATSRRGRQRADTQYF TRBJ2-3 NA TRBV15 NA
TGCGCCAGCAGCTTGGGGACAGGGGAGCGTGAGCAGTTCTTC CASSLGTGEREQFF TRBJ2-1 NA TRBV5-1 TRBD1
TGCAGCGTAGGACAGGCCCGCGGGACCGGGGAGCTGTTTTTT CSVGQARGTGELFF TRBJ2-2 few TRBV29-1 TRBD1
TGTGCCATCAGTGAGTCGCAGGGGACGGGCTACACCTTC CAISESQGTGYTF TRBJ1-2 few TRBV10-3 NA
TGTGCCTGGATCACTATTAGCGGGGGGAATGAGCAGTTCTTC CAWITISGGNEQFF TRBJ2-1 few TRBV30 TRBD2
TGTGCCAGCAGTTCCCCGGGACGCCTCGATACGCAGTATTTT CASSSPGRLDTQYF TRBJ2-3 medium-sized TRBV6-1 NA
TGCGCCAGCAGCTTGCGGGGGGGCCGTTACAATGAGCAGTTCTTC CASSLRGGRYNEQFF TRBJ2-1 few TRBV5-1 TRBD2
TGCGCCAGCACTAGCGGGGGAACCTACGAGCAGTACTTC CASTSGGTYEQYF TRBJ2-7 few TRBV5-1 TRBD2
TGTGCCAGTAGTATCGCAGGGCTGGGTGAGCAGTACTTC CASSIAGLGEQYF TRBJ2-7 few TRBV19 NA
TGCAGTGCTAGAGGCGGACTAGCGGGGGGCCAGCCAGATACGCAGTATTTT CSARGGLAGGQPDTQYF TRBJ2-3 few TRBV20-1 TRBD2
TGCGCCAGCAGCTTTACGGGACATATCTCCTACGAGCAGTACTTC CASSFTGHISYEQYF TRBJ2-7 many TRBV5-1 NA
TGCAGTGCTAGAATAGCCGACTATAATTCACCCCTCCACTTT CSARIADYNSPLHF TRBJ1-6 NA TRBV20-1 NA
TGTGCCAGCAGGACGGGAGCCAAAAACATTCAGTACTTC CASRTGAKNIQYF TRBJ2-4 once TRBV6-2/TRBV6-3 NA
TGTGCCACCAGCAGAGATGAGGACAGCAAAGCTTTCTTT CATSRDEDSKAFF TRBJ1-1 NA TRBV15 NA
TGTGCCAGTATAGTAGGACAGGGCACCGGGGAGCTGTTTTTT CASIVGQGTGELFF TRBJ2-2 many TRBV28 TRBD1
TGTGCCAGCAGCTTGGGGGATTCGGTTACCGCCAGGAACACTGAAGCTTTCTTT CASSLGDSVTARNTEAFF TRBJ1-1 NA TRBV7-6 NA
TGTGCCAGCAGCAATCAGGGAAGAAATTCACCCCTCCACTTT CASSNQGRNSPLHF TRBJ1-6 NA TRBV14 NA
TGTGCCATCGGGGACACAGATACGCAGTATTTT CAIGDTDTQYF TRBJ2-3 NA TRBV10-3 NA
TGTGCCAGCAGCTTGTTGACTAGCGGGACGTACCAAGAGACCCAGTACTTC CASSLLTSGTYQETQYF TRBJ2-5 NA TRBV7-9 TRBD2
TGTGCTAGTGGTTGGCGGGGGCCAGGCACAGATACGCAGTATTTT CASGWRGPGTDTQYF TRBJ2-3 NA TRBV12-5 NA
TGTGCCTGGAGTGGTAAGTACGAGCAGTACTTC CAWSGKYEQYF TRBJ2-7 NA TRBV30 NA
TGTGCCAGCAGTTTATTTTACATGGGGGGGGCGCGTACGCAGTATTTT CASSLFYMGGARTQYF TRBJ2-3 few TRBV27 NA
TGTGCCAGCAGCCCGAGGACAGGAGTCAACTATGGCTACACCTTC CASSPRTGVNYGYTF TRBJ1-2 NA TRBV7-9 TRBD1
TGTGCCAGCAGCTTAGCCGGTGGGGGTGGTAAAGAGACCCAGTACTTC CASSLAGGGGKETQYF TRBJ2-5 NA TRBV7-8 NA
TGTGCCAGCAGTTTTTGGCTAGCGAACACAGATACGCAGTATTTT CASSFWLANTDTQYF TRBJ2-3 many TRBV12-3/TRBV12-4 NA
TGTGCCAGCAGCCCAGCAGGGACGCAGTATTTT CASSPAGTQYF TRBJ2-3 many TRBV7-2 NA
TGTGCCAGCAGCTTATCCGGTGATGGCTACACCTTC CASSLSGDGYTF TRBJ1-2 many TRBV11-3 NA
TGTGCCAGCACCCCGACAGGGGGTAACTATGGCTACACCTTC CASTPTGGNYGYTF TRBJ1-2 NA TRBV11-2 TRBD1
TGTGCCAGCAGTTACGGACAGCTTAATCAGCCCCAGCATTTT CASSYGQLNQPQHF TRBJ1-5 few TRBV6-2/TRBV6-3 NA
TGCGCCAGCAGCTTCCTGAACAGGGACCTCGCCGAGCAGTACTTC CASSFLNRDLAEQYF TRBJ2-7 few TRBV5-1 NA
TGTGCCAGCAGTTCCCACCCTACAGGGGGAAGGGCCTTTCAAGAGACCCAGTACTTC CASSSHPTGGRAFQETQYF TRBJ2-5 NA TRBV28 TRBD1
TGCGCCAGCAGCCAAGAGCCACGGTACTACGAGCAGTACTTC CASSQEPRYYEQYF TRBJ2-7 many TRBV4-3 NA